The 21 T cell receptor beta chains below come from one sample, sequenced in a study of OX40 agonist ivuxolimab in advanced cancers. Profiled with immunoSEQ multiplex PCR; TCRdb holds only in-frame clones, not every one. The repertoire includes around 53,000 clones, about 88% of them detected once, and about 13% sits in the top ten. The sample consisted of CD4+ or CD8+ T cells sorted from blood, taken in a trial of the OX40 agonist ivuxolimab. The source of these receptors is an adult with an advanced solid tumor such as melanoma, head and neck, liver or kidney cancer.

The chain is built from TRBV11-3 and TRBJ2-5; 7 bases are shared with TRBD1. Germline loops: CDR1 SGHNT, CDR2 YENEEA. The CDR3 consists of 13 residues. After removal of 5 bases from V and 7 bases from J, the junction contained 7 bases not matched to a gene. The CDR3 protein is CASSRDRDTTQYF. The DNA for the CDR3 is TGTGCCAGCAGCCGCGACAGGGACACGACCCAGTACTTC.

The V call is TRBV18, the J call TRBJ2-7; possibly TRBD1 for D (6 bases). The germline V gene has CDR1 KGHSH and CDR2 LQKENI. V lost 3 bases and J lost 3, with 12 bases in between. The CDR3 contains 14 residues. The CDR3 loop is CASSPQGQGYEQYF. Written as DNA, the CDR3 is TGTGCCAGCTCACCCCAGGGGCAGGGCTACGAGCAGTACTTC.

The rearrangement joins TRBV18 to TRBJ2-2, with D unclear. Germline CDR1 KGHSH, CDR2 LQKENI. The V gene lost 3 bases and the J gene lost 1 base, with 12 bases spanning the gap. The length of the CDR3 is 16 residues. In DNA, the CDR3 is TGTGCCAGCTCACCTACGACGGCACAGAACACCGGGGAGCTGTTTTTT. Translating it yields CASSPTTAQNTGELFF.

The chain links TRBV13 to TRBJ2-1, with TRBD2 identical over 7 bases. Germline V gene sequence: CDR1 PRHDT, CDR2 FYEKMQ (reference sequence). This CDR3 has 15 residues. Losses at the gene ends were 2 bases for V and 3 bases for J; bases not matched to a gene: 4. CDR3 sequence (DNA): TGTGCCAGCAGCTTATGGCGGGGGAGCTACAATGAGCAGTTCTTC. Translation gives CASSLWRGSYNEQFF.

This clone appeared a single time. V usage is TRBV5-1 and J usage is TRBJ2-2; D might be TRBD2 (5 bases). CDR1 SGHRS and CDR2 YFSETQ come from the germline V gene. The CDR3 is 16 residues long. V lost 2 bases and J lost 5, with 16 bases in between. CDR3 in DNA: TGCGCCAGCAGCTTAGTAGGTTGGGGAGATACCGGGGAGCTGTTTTTT. Encoded protein: CASSLVGWGDTGELFF.

In its sample, this clone is medium-sized. The chain recombines TRBV2 with TRBJ2-2; D is undetermined. From germline, CDR1 is SNHLY and CDR2 FYNNEI. This CDR3 spans 15 amino acids. The V end was cut by 6 bases, the J end by 0 bases, with 11 bases between. DNA of the CDR3: TGTGCCAGCAGGACGAGGCAGGCGAACACCGGGGAGCTGTTTTTT. Amino acids: CASRTRQANTGELFF.

The V and J genes are TRBV19 and TRBJ1-2; D is undetermined. Trimming took 2 bases from V and 8 from J, leaving 15 bases between them. The germline V gene encodes CDR1 LNHDA and CDR2 SQIVND (reference sequence). CDR3 length: 14 residues. CDR3 bases: TGTGCCAGTAGTATAAATGCGGGCTCAGGAGGCTACACCTTC. This sequence encodes CASSINAGSGGYTF.

J is TRBJ1-1 and V is TRBV2; D unresolved. CDR3 size: 12 residues. Trimming removed 5 bases from V and 4 bases from J, with 8 bases in between. Germline CDR1 is SNHLY and CDR2 is FYNNEI. The CDR3 DNA follows: TGTGCCAGCAGTTTTGGGGTCACTGAAGCTTTCTTT. Its protein is CASSFGVTEAFF.

As DNA, the CDR3 is TGTGCCAGCAGCTTAAACAGGGTAATAAATGAGCAGTTCTTC. Translation: CASSLNRVINEQFF. The chain couples TRBV7-3 to TRBJ2-1; D perhaps matches TRBD1 (6 bases). The germline V and J ends were trimmed by 1 base and 7 bases, with 11 bases remaining between them. The CDR3 loop spans 14 amino acids. CDR1 is SGHTA, CDR2 FQGTGA, per germline.

The V call is TRBV5-5, the J call TRBJ2-7; 7 positions agree with TRBD2. The V segment lost 0 bases and the J segment 2 bases; nucleotides outside the gene matches: 2. There are 14 residues in the CDR3. The germline gives CDR1 SGHKS, CDR2 YYEKEE (reference sequence). CDR3 DNA sequence: TGTGCCAGCAGCTTGGTCGCGGGAGCCTACGAGCAGTACTTC. Its protein product is CASSLVAGAYEQYF.

The CDR3 DNA sequence: TGTGCCAGCACGGACAGGGGGAACACAGATACGCAGTATTTT. This gives the protein CASTDRGNTDTQYF. The V and J genes are TRBV19 and TRBJ2-3; 10 bases are shared with TRBD1. Germline loops: CDR1 LNHDA, CDR2 SQIVND (reference sequence). CDR3 length equals 14 residues. The V gene end was trimmed by 9 bases and the J gene end by 2 bases; junction bases not matched to a gene: 5.

A single count supports this clone. CDR3 protein: CASRIRGLTGELFF. The CDR3 nucleotides read TGCGCCAGCAGAATAAGGGGGCTCACCGGGGAGCTGTTTTTT. This chain connects TRBV5-1 to TRBJ2-2, with TRBD1 matching over 7 bases. Trimming cost V 5 bases and J 4 bases; bases outside gene matches: 5. This CDR3 is built from 14 residues. Germline CDR1 SGHRS, CDR2 YFSETQ.

This chain connects TRBV6-5 to TRBJ1-5; possible D gene TRBD1, 6 bases. From germline, CDR1 is MNHEY and CDR2 SVGAGI. Trimming cost V 6 bases and J 5 bases, with 11 bases left between them. The CDR3 loop spans 13 amino acids. The chain's CDR3 is CASRVAGDQPQHF. CDR3 in DNA: TGTGCCAGCAGGGTAGCAGGGGATCAGCCCCAGCATTTT.

This chain uses TRBV7-3 with TRBJ1-1, with a weak D call TRBD1 (6 bases). Looked up from germline, CDR1 is SGHTA and CDR2 is FQGTGA. Deletions cut 5 bases from V and 4 bases from J, with 14 bases between. The CDR3 loop spans 14 amino acids. CDR3 region: CASSIQGQSTEAFF. Here the CDR3 DNA reads TGTGCCAGCAGCATACAGGGTCAGTCCACTGAAGCTTTCTTT. Looking up the rest from reference TRBV7-3 and TRBJ1-1 gives the full variable domain: GAGVSQTPSNKVTEKGKYVELRCDPISGHTALYWYRQSLGQGPEFLIYFQGTGAADDSGLPNDRFFAVRPEGSVSTLKIQRTERGDSAVYLCASSIQGQSTEAFFGQGTRLTVV.

This chain joins TRBV9 and TRBJ2-3; the D is unclear. Germline CDR1 reads SGDLS; CDR2 reads YYNGEE. Trimming pared 3 bases from V and 1 base from J, leaving 9 bases between. This CDR3 region has 14 residues. CDR3 DNA: TGTGCCAGCAGCGACTGGACCGGCACAGATACGCAGTATTTT. Translating it yields CASSDWTGTDTQYF.

J is TRBJ1-1 and V is TRBV5-1, with a tentative D call TRBD1 (6 bases). CDR1 and CDR2 (germline): SGHRS, YFSETQ. V dropped 2 bases and J dropped 2 bases, with 10 bases sitting between them. The CDR3 has 14 amino acids. In DNA, the CDR3 is TGCGCCAGCAGCTTCTGGACAGATAACACTGAAGCTTTCTTT. This gives the protein CASSFWTDNTEAFF.

This clone has only one observation. This rearrangement joins TRBV19 to TRBJ2-2; perhaps TRBD1 as D (6 bases). The CDR3 has 17 amino acids. The V gene's germline CDR1 is LNHDA and CDR2 SQIVND (reference sequence). Trimming took 1 base from V and 2 from J, leaving 14 bases between them. The CDR3 spells CASSIGWQGINTGELFF. CDR3 bases: TGTGCCAGTAGTATAGGATGGCAGGGGATAAACACCGGGGAGCTGTTTTTT.

The chain uses TRBV14 and TRBJ2-1; 8 positions match TRBD2. The J segment lost 0 bases and the V segment lost 2 bases, leaving 15 bases of the junction unmatched. This CDR3 region has 20 residues. The germline V gene encodes CDR1 SGHDN and CDR2 FVKESK. CDR3 loop: CASSQRMGLAGWSSYNEQFF. The CDR3 DNA reads as TGTGCCAGCAGCCAAAGAATGGGTCTAGCGGGCTGGAGCTCCTACAATGAGCAGTTCTTC.

The chain employs TRBV2 and TRBJ2-2, with 8 nucleotides matching TRBD1. This CDR3 comprises 13 residues. CDR1 is SNHLY, CDR2 FYNNEI, per germline. V trimming: 8 bases; J trimming: 1 base; junction bases outside the gene matches: 0. The DNA for the CDR3 is TGTGCCAGCGGGACAGGGAACACCGGGGAGCTGTTTTTT. This encodes CASGTGNTGELFF. Looking up the rest from reference TRBV2 and TRBJ2-2 gives the full variable domain: EPEVTQTPSHQVTQMGQEVILRCVPISNHLYFYWYRQILGQKVEFLVSFYNNEISEKSEIFDDQFSVERPDGSNFTLKIRSTKLEDSAMYFCASGTGNTGELFFGEGSRLTVL.

By share, this clone ranks as medium-sized. The rearrangement links TRBV29-1 to TRBJ2-3; TRBD2 is a possible D gene (6 bases). There are 16 residues in the CDR3. V was shortened by 0 bases and J by 2 bases, with 15 bases between the two germline ends. CDR1 is SQVTM and CDR2 is ANQGSEA in the germline V gene. The CDR3 sequence: CSVEEGRGSVTDTQYF. The CDR3 DNA follows: TGCAGCGTTGAAGAGGGGCGGGGCTCGGTCACAGATACGCAGTATTTT.

This chain joins TRBV6-1 and TRBJ2-7; perhaps TRBD2 as D (6 bases). V was trimmed by 7 bases and J by 2 bases, leaving 15 bases between them. The CDR3 spans 14 residues. Germline lookup yields CDR1 MNHNS and CDR2 SASEGT. CDR3 nucleotides: TGTGCCAGCACCGACGGAGCGGGTACCTACGAGCAGTACTTC. Its translation: CASTDGAGTYEQYF.